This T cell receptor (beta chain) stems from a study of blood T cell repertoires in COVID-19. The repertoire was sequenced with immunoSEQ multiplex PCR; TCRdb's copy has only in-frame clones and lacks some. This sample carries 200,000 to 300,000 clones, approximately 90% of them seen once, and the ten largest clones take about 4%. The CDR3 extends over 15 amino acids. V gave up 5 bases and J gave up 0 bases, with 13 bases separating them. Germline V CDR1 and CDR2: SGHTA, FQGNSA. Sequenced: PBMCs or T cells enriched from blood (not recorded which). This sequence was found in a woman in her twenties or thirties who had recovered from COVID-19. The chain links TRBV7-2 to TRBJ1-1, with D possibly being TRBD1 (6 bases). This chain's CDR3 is CASSPDRGMNTEAFF. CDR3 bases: TGTGCCAGCAGCCCGGACAGAGGAATGAACACTGAAGCTTTCTTT.